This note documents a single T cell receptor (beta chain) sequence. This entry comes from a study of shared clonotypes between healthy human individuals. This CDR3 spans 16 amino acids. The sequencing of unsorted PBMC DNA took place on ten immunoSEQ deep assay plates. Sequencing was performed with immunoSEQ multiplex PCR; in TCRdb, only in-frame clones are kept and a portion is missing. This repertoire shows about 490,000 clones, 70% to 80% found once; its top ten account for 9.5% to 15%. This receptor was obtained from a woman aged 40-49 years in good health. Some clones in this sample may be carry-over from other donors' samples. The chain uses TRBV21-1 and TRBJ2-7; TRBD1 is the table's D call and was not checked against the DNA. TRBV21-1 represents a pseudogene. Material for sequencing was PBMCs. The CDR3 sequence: CASSKADEGQTYEQYF. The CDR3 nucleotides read TGTGCCAGCAGCAAAGCGGATGAGGGACAGACCTACGAGCAGTACTTC.